Reported below is one T cell receptor beta chain. This sample is drawn from a study of blood T cell repertoires in COVID-19. Study-wide context: Samples taken during acute and convalescent COVID-19 were collected in the United States, Italy and Spain. From T cells, B-cell-depleted T cells, or PBMCs came the material, which was cDNA or gDNA.

This CDR3 is 14 amino acids long. V shed 5 bases, J shed 6 bases, and the junction held 9 bases outside the gene matches. CDR1 SNHLY and CDR2 FYNNEI come from the germline V gene. Source study methods: Amplification with reference gene primers provided the estimates of nucleated cell counts. The table came from immunoSEQ multiplex PCR; TCRdb's copy has only in-frame clones and leaves some out. V and J calls plus clone size are reproduced from that table; the DNA served to infer D and trimming. The sample has some 230,000 clones, about 83% seen once. Sequencing input: peripheral blood. The sequence was obtained from a woman in her forties or fifties with acute or convalescent COVID-19. This sequence joins TRBV2 and TRBJ2-7; TRBD1 agrees at 8 bases. The CDR3 region has the DNA TGTGCCAGCAGTATGGACAGGGCAAGCCGCGAGCAGTACTTC. Translating it yields CASSMDRASREQYF.